This T cell receptor beta chain is from a study of T-cell reconstitution after alpha-beta-depleted transplantation in children. Study-wide results and limits: Roughly two months post-transplant, alpha-beta T cells reportedly originated from several hundred graft clones that had expanded. There were some patients whose high TCRbeta diversity at day 60 came from surviving recipient T cells and thymic progenitors. After one year, T-cell counts and TCRbeta diversity mostly came from new T cells.

It was with unique molecular identifiers that the TCRbeta library was prepared. TCRdb processed the PCR reads anew with MiXCR; each CDR3 protein has one entry. The sample holds about 580,000 distinct CDR3 sequences, 23% seen once. V was shortened by 8 bases and J by 2 bases, with 14 bases between the two germline ends. CDR3 length equals 14 residues. Germline V gives CDR1 MNHNS, CDR2 SASEGT. About this clonotype itself: Its cognate antigen is unknown.

The chain joins TRBV6-1 to TRBJ2-3; no firm D call. This TCR derives from a boy in the first two years of life who had a stem cell transplant for acute myeloid leukemia, so the T cells may come from the graft donor. Sequencing used PBMCs, mostly from graft donor cells, obtained 360 days after TCRalphabeta/CD19-depleted stem cell transplant. The chain's CDR3 is CASDPSALTDTQYF. The CDR3 bases are TGTGCCAGCGACCCCTCGGCCCTCACAGATACGCAGTATTTT.